A selection of T cell receptor beta chains follows, all from one sample in a study of OX40 agonist ivuxolimab in advanced cancers. The method was immunoSEQ multiplex PCR; TCRdb's version includes in-frame clones alone and lacks a portion of them. The sample lists about 61,000 clones, roughly 84% occurring once. This material consisted of CD4+ or CD8+ T cells sorted from blood, taken in a trial of the OX40 agonist ivuxolimab. The receptors shown here come from an adult with an advanced solid tumor such as melanoma, head and neck, liver or kidney cancer. CDR3s include the opening cysteine and the closing phenylalanine or tryptophan. The D gene is left open where the match is weak. A clone size is listed for some rows: how often the clone was seen (once, few, many), or a class if it is expanded.

V	J	D	size	CDR3	DNA
TRBV11-3	TRBJ2-3	.	.	CASSRGLIGADTQYF	TGTGCCAGCAGCCGGGGACTGATAGGGGCAGATACGCAGTATTTT
TRBV19	TRBJ2-1	TRBD2	.	CASSIVWMTSGPYNEQFF	TGTGCCAGTAGTATAGTCTGGATGACTAGCGGCCCCTACAATGAGCAGTTCTTC
TRBV10-3	TRBJ2-5	TRBD1	.	CAIRPGQGQETQYF	TGTGCCATCAGACCGGGACAGGGTCAAGAGACCCAGTACTTC
TRBV27	TRBJ2-2	TRBD2	.	CASSLYSGMVGELFF	TGTGCCAGCAGTTTATATAGCGGGATGGTCGGGGAGCTGTTTTTT
TRBV25-1	TRBJ2-5	TRBD1	.	CASRTTLGTGGRETQYF	TGTGCCAGCCGGACCACCTTGGGTACAGGGGGCAGGGAGACCCAGTACTTC
TRBV28	TRBJ2-3	.	once	CASRTRAGTDTQYF	TGTGCCAGCAGGACCAGGGCCGGCACAGATACGCAGTATTTT
TRBV11-1	TRBJ2-5	.	.	CASSLLQGGQETQYF	TGTGCCAGTTCTTTATTACAGGGGGGGCAAGAGACCCAGTACTTC
TRBV30	TRBJ2-7	.	.	CASRDNYEQYF	TGTGCCTCGAGAGACAACTACGAGCAGTACTTC
TRBV10-3	TRBJ2-2	TRBD2	.	CAISESRGDTGELFF	TGTGCCATCAGTGAGTCACGGGGGGACACCGGGGAGCTGTTTTTT
TRBV4-1	TRBJ2-3	.	.	CASSHMTDTQYF	TGCGCCAGCAGCCACATGACAGATACGCAGTATTTT
TRBV6-6	TRBJ1-2	.	.	CASSYPEVNGYTF	TGTGCCAGCAGTTACCCGGAGGTTAATGGCTACACCTTC
TRBV6-6	TRBJ1-2	TRBD1	once	CASSRQGYGYTF	TGTGCCAGCAGCAGACAGGGCTATGGCTACACCTTC
TRBV5-1	TRBJ2-1	.	few	CASSLGAGFPYNEQFF	TGCGCCAGCAGCTTAGGCGCGGGATTCCCCTACAATGAGCAGTTCTTC
TRBV10-1	TRBJ2-3	TRBD2	.	CASSETSGTDTQYF	TGCGCCAGCAGTGAGACTAGCGGCACAGATACGCAGTATTTT
TRBV6-6	TRBJ2-7	.	.	CASGEGEQYF	TGTGCCAGTGGGGAAGGCGAGCAGTACTTC
TRBV5-1	TRBJ2-5	TRBD1	.	CASSLRQGAGETQYF	TGCGCCAGCAGCTTGAGGCAGGGGGCGGGAGAGACCCAGTACTTC
TRBV4-1	TRBJ2-2	TRBD2	.	CASSAKWDSGRAVTGELFF	TGCGCCAGCTCGGCAAAATGGGATAGCGGGAGGGCCGTTACGGGGGAGCTGTTTTTT
TRBV30	TRBJ1-5	.	once	CAWSPDGGRSNQPQHF	TGTGCCTGGAGTCCGGACGGAGGCAGGAGCAATCAGCCCCAGCATTTT
TRBV6-1	TRBJ1-2	TRBD1	.	CASEDQGQGDYGYTF	TGTGCCAGCGAGGATCAGGGACAGGGGGACTATGGCTACACCTTC
TRBV5-1	TRBJ2-5	.	few	CASSLDTAAQETQYF	TGCGCCAGCAGCCTGGATACGGCAGCCCAAGAGACCCAGTACTTC
TRBV29-1	TRBJ1-2	.	.	CSVAGSYGYTF	TGCAGCGTTGCGGGCTCTTATGGCTACACCTTC
TRBV30	TRBJ2-6	.	.	CAWRGHAEGANVLTF	TGTGCCTGGAGGGGACACGCCGAAGGGGCCAACGTCCTGACTTTC
TRBV18	TRBJ2-5	.	.	CASSPTGEETQYF	TGTGCCAGCTCACCAACCGGCGAAGAGACCCAGTACTTC
TRBV25-1	TRBJ1-1	TRBD1	.	CASRPNPGQGPLGAFF	TGTGCCAGCAGACCTAACCCGGGACAGGGACCGTTAGGGGCTTTCTTT
TRBV4-1	TRBJ1-4	.	.	CASSQGRITNEKLFF	TGCGCCAGCAGCCAAGGTCGGATAACTAATGAAAAACTGTTTTTT
TRBV5-5	TRBJ2-3	.	.	CASSYTDTQYF	TGTGCCAGCAGCTACACAGATACGCAGTATTTT
TRBV4-2	TRBJ2-3	.	.	CASSQAAGQNRMYTQYF	TGTGCCAGCAGCCAAGCGGCGGGCCAGAATCGAATGTATACGCAGTATTTT
TRBV28	TRBJ1-1	.	.	CASSFAGRANTEAFF	TGTGCCAGCAGTTTCGCTGGTAGGGCGAACACTGAAGCTTTCTTT
TRBV10-2	TRBJ2-5	.	.	CASSDDQGLFAETQYF	TGCGCCAGCAGCGACGATCAGGGACTTTTTGCAGAGACCCAGTACTTC
TRBV7-2	TRBJ2-7	.	.	CASSLDRLSGGSYEQYF	TGTGCCAGCAGCTTAGATCGACTCTCAGGAGGGTCCTACGAGCAGTACTTC
TRBV28	TRBJ1-1	.	.	CASSSGAEGTEAFF	TGTGCCAGCAGTTCGGGGGCGGAGGGCACTGAAGCTTTCTTT
TRBV19	TRBJ1-2	.	.	CASTNRRGQGSYGYTF	TGTGCCAGTACCAACCGTAGAGGGCAGGGAAGCTATGGCTACACCTTC
TRBV5-1	TRBJ2-7	.	.	CASSWVRDPTFEEQYF	TGCGCCAGCAGCTGGGTCCGGGACCCCACTTTTGAGGAGCAGTACTTC
TRBV14	TRBJ1-1	.	.	CASSQDLGWLDTEAFF	TGTGCCAGCAGCCAAGACCTGGGATGGTTAGACACTGAAGCTTTCTTT
TRBV11-1	TRBJ2-1	.	.	CASSLGQNNEQFF	TGTGCCAGCAGCTTAGGTCAAAACAATGAGCAGTTCTTC
TRBV4-3	TRBJ1-1	.	.	CASSLGVQVSTEAFF	TGCGCCAGCAGCCTAGGGGTTCAGGTGAGCACTGAAGCTTTCTTT
TRBV7-7	TRBJ1-2	.	.	CASSALPGNYGYTF	TGTGCTAGCAGCGCCCTTCCAGGGAACTATGGCTACACCTTC
TRBV18	TRBJ2-2	TRBD2	.	CASSPFGGSNTGELFF	TGTGCCAGCTCACCATTCGGGGGGTCGAACACCGGGGAGCTGTTTTTT
TRBV6-5	TRBJ1-2	.	.	CASADGGGGSYGYTF	TGTGCCAGCGCAGATGGGGGGGGAGGAAGTTATGGCTACACCTTC
TRBV10-1	TRBJ1-5	.	.	CASSEPNQPQHF	TGCGCCAGCAGTGAGCCTAATCAGCCCCAGCATTTT
TRBV19	TRBJ2-7	TRBD2	.	CASSIGLAGGYEQYF	TGTGCCAGTAGTATAGGCCTAGCGGGAGGCTACGAGCAGTACTTC